This T cell receptor beta chain was identified in a study of glioma-infiltrating T cells. Background on the study: Glioma patients had dexamethasone for six or fewer days before surgery. Notes on the study in general: CDR3 overlap between tissue and blood was very small. Non-neoplastic patients had below-expected tissue-blood divergence, while all gliomas exceeded expectation.

The germline V gene has CDR1 MDHEN and CDR2 SYDVKM. The length of the CDR3 is 14 residues. V was shortened by 8 bases and J by 3 bases, with 17 bases between the two germline ends. TCR alpha and beta CDR3 regions were amplified from RNA using iRepertoire nested multiplex PCR. TCRdb reprocessed the multiplex PCR reads via MiXCR and lists one record per CDR3 protein. The sample holds roughly 350,000 distinct CDR3 sequences, roughly two fifths seen once. Remarks on this clonotype: Its antigen is not known.

V is TRBV28 and J is TRBJ2-7; D is perhaps TRBD2 (7 bases). This TCR was recovered from a human donor with low-grade glioma or glioblastoma, undergoing nonglioma brain surgery, or in good health (not recorded which). The sample was glioma tissue, nonneoplastic brain tissue, or PBMCs (not recorded which). Here the CDR3 DNA reads TGTGCCAGCGGAGGGGGGGGCAGCTACTACGAGCAGTACTTC. This sequence encodes CASGGGGSYYEQYF.